This paragraph covers one T cell receptor (beta chain) sequence. Its antigen remains unknown. These data are taken from a study of STAT5B mutations in CD4+ large granular lymphocyte leukemia. CDR1 MNHEY and CDR2 SMNVEV come from the germline V gene (reference sequence). The J segment lost 2 bases and the V segment lost 2 bases, leaving 4 bases of the junction unmatched. This CDR3 has 15 amino acids. Overall study findings and caveats: Patient CD4-sorted repertoires stayed more clonal than healthy ones after leukemic-clone removal. Compared with healthy controls (2/35), patient top clones favored TRBV06 (8/27). Higher CD4+ than CD8+ T-LGLL clonality might reflect small sample size.

Original processing notes: Productive clonotypes were detectable down to 2.59 x 10-5 frequency. Clones were sequenced by immunoSEQ multiplex PCR, and TCRdb holds only the in-frame ones, with some missing. The V and J calls and clone size are taken from that table; D and trimming were inferred from the DNA. The table records 30,000 to 40,000 clones, roughly 65% of them present only once. This receptor was obtained from a human donor in good health. V is TRBV27 and J is TRBJ2-7, with TRBD2 identical over 9 bases. The sequenced material came from CD4+ T cells from blood buffy coats. The chain's CDR3 is CASSLTAGGTYEQYF. The CDR3 region has the DNA TGTGCCAGCAGTTTAACAGCGGGGGGAACCTACGAGCAGTACTTC.